The TCR beta chain under discussion was sequenced for a study of cytomegalovirus exposure and HLA in healthy donors. General study findings and limits: Among TCR beta chains, those listed as cytomegalovirus-associated numbered fewer than 200. In a later analysis, 17,000 or so TCR beta sequences were associated with HLA alleles at 0.05 false discovery rate. Roughly uniform depth of sequencing across donors was assumed in presence/absence analyses. In vitro, three CMV-associated chains proved specific for CMV antigens.

Notes on this clone: Its antigen remains unidentified.

V was pared by 3 bases and J by 3 bases, with 23 bases of the junction left unmatched. CDR1 and CDR2 (germline): KGHSH, LQKENI. The CDR3 spans 21 residues. Researchers ran the PCR with 60 Vbeta and 13 Jbeta primers. Using immunoSEQ multiplex PCR, the repertoire was profiled, and TCRdb retains in-frame clones only, with some absent. There are some 180,000 clones in the sample; roughly 82% occur only once, and more than 1.5% lies in the top ten. This TCR came from a man aged 35 to 55 in good health and CMV-seronegative. The V gene is TRBV18, the J gene TRBJ1-2; 9 bases align to TRBD1. The sample was PBMCs. The CDR3 reads CASSPGQGARTGAPYHYGYTF. The CDR3 nucleotides read TGTGCCAGCTCACCGGGACAGGGAGCACGCACAGGGGCCCCGTACCACTATGGCTACACCTTC. The full variable domain, completed using reference TRBV18 and TRBJ1-2, is NAGVMQNPRHLVRRRGQEARLRCSPMKGHSHVYWYRQLPEEGLKFMVYLQKENIIDESGMPKERFSAEFPKEGPSILRIQQVVRGDSAAYFCASSPGQGARTGAPYHYGYTFGSGTRLTVV.